This T cell receptor beta chain comes out of a study of PD-1 blockade in classical Hodgkin lymphoma. No patient escaped relapse after autologous stem cell transplantation, and brentuximab vedotin exposure varied. Generated by immunoSEQ multiplex PCR, the TCRdb table keeps only in-frame clones and is missing some. The table records 50,000 or so clones, 73% of them present only once. Germline assignment: CDR1 MGHDK and CDR2 SYGVNS. This CDR3 is 13 amino acids long. V shed 6 bases and J 11 bases; nucleotides not matched to a gene: 12. This receptor was obtained from a human donor with classical Hodgkin lymphoma. The gene calls are TRBV25-1 and TRBJ1-1; 7 bases are shared with TRBD1. The sequenced sample was peripheral blood mononuclear cells (PBMCs), obtained before the second cycle of nivolumab. Written as DNA, the CDR3 is TGTGCCAGCAGCTTAATCCAGGGGGTGAGGGCTTTCTTT. Its translation: CASSLIQGVRAFF.